The 17 T cell receptor beta chains below come from one sample, sequenced in a study of shared clonotypes between healthy human individuals. Generated by immunoSEQ multiplex PCR, the TCRdb table keeps only in-frame clones and is missing some. The sample gives about 2.1 million clones, approximately 94% of which show up once; 1.5% to 2% is in the top ten. In the naive CD8 group, cells lacked CD45RO and were positively selected for CCR7, so terminally differentiated effector memory CD45RA+ cells were left out. Sequencing was carried out using naive CD8+ T cells from PBMCs. These receptors were collected from a man aged 18 to 30 in good health. Some clones in this sample may be carry-over from other donors' samples.

This clone was counted between two and nine times. This sequence joins TRBV6-5 and TRBJ1-1; a possible D gene is TRBD1 (5 bases). Germline V lookup: CDR1 MNHEY, CDR2 SVGAGI. The CDR3 sequence is 14 residues long. Trimming took off 4 bases at V and 4 bases at J, with 13 bases between the two ends. In DNA, the CDR3 is TGTGCCAGCAGTTTATCGACAGAAGGCACTGAAGCTTTCTTT. As protein: CASSLSTEGTEAFF.

The chain recombines TRBV27 with TRBJ2-7; 9 nucleotides agree with TRBD1. This CDR3 has 15 amino acids. The trim removed 3 bases at V and 8 bases at J, leaving 11 bases unmatched. The germline V gene encodes CDR1 MNHEY and CDR2 SMNVEV (reference sequence). DNA for the CDR3: TGTGCCAGCAGTTTCGGACAGGGGTACCTCCTAAAGCAGTACTTC. Its translation is CASSFGQGYLLKQYF.

This clone was picked up one time. The rearrangement uses TRBV7-2 and TRBJ2-1; 9 bases are shared with TRBD2. With V trimmed by 5 bases and J by 9 bases, 11 bases remained unmatched. This CDR3 region has 15 residues. Germline V gives CDR1 SGHTA, CDR2 FQGNSA. CDR3 bases: TGTGCCAGCAGCCCACCCGCGGCGGGAGGGACTGAGCAGTTCTTC. Its protein product is CASSPPAAGGTEQFF.

V is TRBV9 and J is TRBJ2-2; 7 positions agree with TRBD2. J was trimmed by 5 bases and V by 5 bases; bases with no gene match: 6. Germline values: CDR1 SGDLS, CDR2 YYNGEE. This CDR3 comprises 14 residues. DNA for the CDR3: TGTGCCAGCAGAACGGGAGGCAGGACCGGGGAGCTGTTTTTT. Protein: CASRTGGRTGELFF.

The chain links TRBV27 to TRBJ1-3; 9 bases agree with TRBD1. The junction had 7 bases not matched to a gene; V was cut back by 6 bases and J by 1 base. Germline V gene data show CDR1 as MNHEY and CDR2 as SMNVEV (reference sequence). The CDR3 runs to 16 residues. As DNA, the CDR3 is TGTGCCAGCAGGGTGACAGGGGGGAATTCTGGAAACACCATATATTTT. It yields the protein CASRVTGGNSGNTIYF.

The chain links TRBV7-8 to TRBJ2-1; 10 bases match TRBD2. CDR3 length: 14 amino acids. CDR1 is SGHVS, CDR2 FQNEAQ, per germline. V lost 4 bases and J lost 6; bases outside the gene matches: 3. CDR3 protein: CASSSSGSGNEQFF. CDR3 DNA sequence: TGTGCCAGCAGCTCTAGCGGGAGCGGCAATGAGCAGTTCTTC.

The J gene is TRBJ1-2, the V gene TRBV27; 7 nucleotides line up with TRBD1. The CDR3 totals 14 residues. J was trimmed by 7 bases and V by 4 bases; bases with no gene match: 9. Germline lookup yields CDR1 MNHEY and CDR2 SMNVEV (reference sequence). The CDR3 coding sequence is TGTGCCAGCAGTTATCTGACAGGGTCCTGTGGCTACACCTTC. This sequence encodes CASSYLTGSCGYTF.

Points on this clone: The sample has other DNA sequences that encode this CDR3 too. J is TRBJ2-7 and V is TRBV7-2; TRBD2 aligns across 9 bases. J gave up 1 base and V 3 bases, and 4 bases lay outside the gene matches. Per germline, CDR1 SGHTA and CDR2 FQGNSA. The CDR3 has 15 amino acids. The CDR3 DNA reads as TGTGCCAGCAGCTTGGGACTAGCTGATTCCTACGAGCAGTACTTC. This translates into CASSLGLADSYEQYF.

The V call is TRBV27, the J call TRBJ2-7, with D unresolved. This CDR3 contains 20 residues. Germline V gene data show CDR1 as MNHEY and CDR2 as SMNVEV (reference sequence). Deletions cut 2 bases from V and 2 bases from J, with 28 bases between. The chain's CDR3 is CASSLTVSQFKFGLPYEQYF. The CDR3 DNA is TGTGCCAGCAGTTTAACAGTCTCCCAATTTAAATTCGGCCTGCCCTACGAGCAGTACTTC.

With regard to this clone: Other DNA variants within this sample encode the same CDR3. The genes are TRBV6-5 and TRBJ1-1; D remains ambiguous. This CDR3 comprises 14 residues. From germline, CDR1 is MNHEY and CDR2 SVGAGI. Deletions cut 0 bases from V and 5 bases from J, with 10 bases between. CDR3 protein: CASSYSEGTTEAFF. CDR3 nucleotide sequence: TGTGCCAGCAGTTACTCAGAGGGCACGACTGAAGCTTTCTTT.

This chain connects TRBV29-1 to TRBJ1-2, with D perhaps TRBD1 (5 bases). CDR3 length equals 15 residues. The germline CDR1 and CDR2 sequences are SQVTM and ANQGSEA. V lost 0 bases and J 2 bases, leaving 13 bases between the germline ends. CDR3 in DNA: TGCAGCGTTGAAGAGACCCGGGACGGAAACTATGGCTACACCTTC. Its translation is CSVEETRDGNYGYTF.

A remark on this clone: Additional DNA sequences in this sample encode the identical CDR3. V usage is TRBV7-9 and J usage is TRBJ2-1; unclear D gene. Germline CDR1 and CDR2: SEHNR and FQNEAQ (reference sequence). Trimming took 1 base from V and 0 from J, leaving 7 bases between them. CDR3 length: 15 amino acids. This CDR3 is CASSLGVSSYNEQFF. In nucleotides, the CDR3 is TGTGCCAGCAGCTTAGGGGTAAGCTCCTACAATGAGCAGTTCTTC. Looking up the rest from reference TRBV7-9 and TRBJ2-1 gives the full variable domain: DTGVSQNPRHKITKRGQNVTFRCDPISEHNRLYWYRQTLGQGPEFLTYFQNEAQLEKSRLLSDRFSAERPKGSFSTLEIQRTEQGDSAMYLCASSLGVSSYNEQFFGPGTRLTVL.

DNA of the CDR3: TGTGCCACCAGCAGAGGCCGTAGCAATCAGCCCCAGCATTTT. Translation: CATSRGRSNQPQHF. This chain links TRBV15 with TRBJ1-5, with unresolved D. CDR1 is LNHNV, CDR2 YYDKDF, per germline (reference sequence). With 1 base removed from V and 0 bases from J, the gap between germline ends came to 4 bases. The CDR3 spans 14 residues.

The chain recombines TRBV6-5 with TRBJ2-1; TRBD1 might be the D (5 bases). V lost 4 bases and J lost 2, with 9 bases in between. There are 14 residues in the CDR3. Looked up from germline, CDR1 is MNHEY and CDR2 is SVGAGI. CDR3 in amino acids: CASSSQGTYNEQFF. In DNA form, the CDR3 reads TGTGCCAGCAGTTCGCAGGGAACCTACAATGAGCAGTTCTTC.

The CDR3 reads CASSQNTGSQPQHF. DNA of the CDR3: TGCGCCAGCAGCCAAAATACAGGGTCCCAGCCCCAGCATTTT. The chain combines TRBV4-3 with TRBJ1-5; D is perhaps TRBD1 (6 bases). The germline V gene encodes CDR1 LGHNA and CDR2 YSLEER. This CDR3 comprises 14 residues. Trimming took 2 bases from V and 7 from J, leaving 12 bases between them.

This rearrangement joins TRBV7-6 to TRBJ2-7, with D hard to call. Germline-derived CDR1 and CDR2 are SGHVS and FNYEAQ. The CDR3 length is 13 residues. Trimming cost V 8 bases and J 2 bases, with 13 bases left between them. Here the CDR3 DNA reads TGTGCCAGCGTCGGTTTTATCACCTACGAGCAGTACTTC. Its protein product is CASVGFITYEQYF.

The V gene is TRBV7-9, the J gene TRBJ2-7, with D maybe TRBD2 (6 bases). Germline V gene data show CDR1 as SEHNR and CDR2 as FQNEAQ (reference sequence). The CDR3 runs 15 residues. Trimming pared 2 bases from V and 6 bases from J, leaving 17 bases between. The CDR3 region has the DNA TGTGCCAGCAGCTTATCGGAGGGCCTGGCGAGCGAGCAGTACTTC. Its protein product is CASSLSEGLASEQYF.